These 28 T cell receptor beta chains came from one sample sequenced in a study of molecular identifiers for immune sequencing clone quantification. One entry per CDR3 protein, called by TCRdb with MiXCR from the PCR reads. The top ten hold about 6.2% of the sample, which has about 36,000 distinct CDR3 sequences, under 20% seen once. Sequenced material: naive CD8+ T cells from blood, with Jurkat cell RNA spiked in. Subset described: FACS-sorted CD8+CD4-CCR7+CD45RA+ naive T cells. Receptor source: a human donor in good health. Some libraries in this study had Jurkat cell RNA spiked in.

This clonotype was seen many times. This chain joins TRBV29-1 and TRBJ2-1, with TRBD2 identical over 8 bases. With 3 bases clipped from V and 7 bases from J, the junction kept 5 bases outside the gene matches. This CDR3 region has 13 residues. Germline lookup yields CDR1 SQVTM and CDR2 ANQGSEA. CDR3 sequence (DNA): TGCAGCGTTGATCGGGAGGGCCCAAATGAGCAGTTCTTC. It is translated as CSVDREGPNEQFF.

Concerning this clonotype itself: Since a much larger clone is just one base distant, this may be a read error. The rearrangement joins TRBV5-5 to TRBJ2-1, with TRBD1 matching over 7 bases. CDR3 length: 15 residues. Germline assignment: CDR1 SGHKS and CDR2 YYEKEE (reference sequence). The CDR3 here is CACSFFQGAYNEQFF. CDR3 bases: TGTGCCTGCAGCTTTTTTCAGGGGGCCTACAATGAGCAGTTCTTC.

Judged by abundance, this clonotype is medium-sized. This rearrangement joins TRBV29-1 to TRBJ2-2; D unresolved. Trimming took off 5 bases at V and 1 base at J, with 2 bases between the two ends. The CDR3 extends over 11 amino acids. Per germline, CDR1 SQVTM and CDR2 ANQGSEA. CDR3 coding DNA: TGCAGCGTTCGGAACACCGGGGAGCTGTTTTTT. Amino acids: CSVRNTGELFF.

The table lists this clonotype with a few counts. The chain links TRBV27 to TRBJ2-1; 8 nucleotides agree with TRBD1. This CDR3 spans 13 amino acids. Germline lookup yields CDR1 MNHEY and CDR2 SMNVEV (reference sequence). The junction had 7 bases not matched to a gene; V was cut back by 8 bases and J by 7 bases. Here the CDR3 reads CASRRQGMNEQFF. CDR3 nucleotides: TGTGCCAGCCGCCGACAGGGGATGAATGAGCAGTTCTTC.

On this clonotype itself: A much larger clone is a single base away; this may be a read error. This chain uses TRBV7-3 with TRBJ2-1; D might be TRBD1 (5 bases). Germline CDR1 is SGHTA and CDR2 is FQGTGA. The CDR3 has 17 residues. CDR3 DNA sequence: TGTGCCAGCAGCTTGCACCCACTCCAGGGCTCCTACAATGAGCAGTCCTTC. Translated: CASSLHPLQGSYNEQSF.

This clonotype was counted ten times or more. The chain carries TRBV12-3 or TRBV12-4 and TRBJ2-1; 7 nucleotides line up with TRBD2. Trimming cost V 3 bases and J 5 bases; bases outside gene matches: 7. The CDR3 runs to 15 residues. The CDR3 here is CASSFSAGIDNEQFF. CDR3 nucleotides: TGTGCCAGCAGTTTTTCAGCGGGAATTGACAATGAGCAGTTCTTC.

This clonotype was counted ten times or more. For the CDR3, the DNA is TGTGCCAGCAGTTTATCAGGACCCGAGCAGTACTTC. Its translation is CASSLSGPEQYF. The chain links TRBV12-3 or TRBV12-4 to TRBJ2-7; no reliable D call. Trimming left V 2 bases short and J 6 bases short, with 8 bases between. This CDR3 is 12 amino acids long.

This clonotype was seen many times. CDR3 nucleotides: TGTGCCAGCGGTGGTGGGCAGGGTAATACAGATACGCAGTATTTT. Translating gives CASGGGQGNTDTQYF. The gene calls are TRBV28 and TRBJ2-3; D perhaps matches TRBD1 (5 bases). Trimming cost V 8 bases and J 3 bases, with 18 bases left between them. The CDR3 contains 15 residues. CDR1 is MDHEN, CDR2 SYDVKM, per germline.

There are many counts of this clonotype. This chain links TRBV5-5 with TRBJ2-7; 8 bases match TRBD1. Germline CDR1 reads SGHKS; CDR2 reads YYEKEE (reference sequence). V dropped 2 bases and J dropped 2; count of bases not matched to a gene: 6. There are 15 residues in the CDR3. The DNA for the CDR3 is TGTGCCAGCAGCTTTTATCAGGGGGCAACCTACGAGCAGTACTTC. Its protein is CASSFYQGATYEQYF.

This clonotype showed up many times. The genes are TRBV7-8 and TRBJ2-3; the match to TRBD2 covers 7 bases. The CDR3 length is 17 residues. V shed 5 bases and J 5 bases; nucleotides not matched to a gene: 16. From germline, CDR1 is SGHVS and CDR2 FQNEAQ. The CDR3 nucleotides are TGTGCCAGCAGCCCCGGACTAGAAGGTATTGGAGGAGATACGCAGTATTTT. Amino acid sequence: CASSPGLEGIGGDTQYF.

The CDR3 spells CASSPGSTEAFF. The CDR3 bases are TGTGCCAGCTCCCCAGGGTCCACTGAAGCTTTCTTT. This sequence joins TRBV27 and TRBJ1-1, with D perhaps TRBD1 (5 bases). The V and J ends lost 8 bases and 4 bases respectively, with 11 bases between them. CDR1 is MNHEY and CDR2 is SMNVEV in the germline V gene (reference sequence). The length of the CDR3 is 12 residues.

This clonotype was seen many times. This rearrangement joins TRBV12-3 or TRBV12-4 to TRBJ2-1; 10 bases line up with TRBD2. With V trimmed by 4 bases and J by 6 bases, 18 bases remained unmatched. This CDR3 spans 19 amino acids. The CDR3 DNA reads as TGTGCCAGCAGTTCCCAAAATTCCCCTAGCGGGAGATCGTTCAATGAGCAGTTCTTC. Protein product: CASSSQNSPSGRSFNEQFF.

This sequence joins TRBV14 and TRBJ1-3; the D is unclear. Germline lookup yields CDR1 SGHDN and CDR2 FVKESK. V was cut by 1 base and J by 0 bases, with 7 bases left in between. The CDR3 is 15 residues long. CDR3 coding DNA: TGTGCCAGCAGCCAAGGGGTTAGCTCTGGAAACACCATATATTTT. Its translation: CASSQGVSSGNTIYF.

This clonotype was recorded at least ten times. The CDR3 loop reads CASSPELAVGGVDTQYF. The CDR3 DNA follows: TGTGCCAGCAGCCCGGAACTAGCGGTAGGGGGAGTTGATACGCAGTATTTT. This chain joins TRBV7-2 and TRBJ2-3; TRBD2 matches 8 bases. J was trimmed by 6 bases and V by 5 bases; bases with no gene match: 16. The CDR3 spans 17 residues. CDR1 and CDR2 from the germline V gene are SGHTA and FQGNSA.

This clonotype was seen more than once but under ten times. The genes are TRBV13 and TRBJ2-3; TRBD2 aligns across 13 bases. This CDR3 has 17 residues. Germline values: CDR1 PRHDT, CDR2 FYEKMQ (reference sequence). Trimming at V came to 4 bases and at J to 6 bases, leaving 10 bases not matched to a gene. The CDR3 sequence: CASSSTLAGGPGDTQYF. Here the CDR3 DNA reads TGTGCCAGCAGCTCCACACTAGCGGGAGGGCCAGGGGATACGCAGTATTTT.

Comments on this clonotype: This may arise from a read error, as a much more abundant clone is one base away. This chain joins TRBV28 and TRBJ1-2; weak D call: TRBD1 (6 bases). The CDR3 loop spans 14 amino acids. Germline V lookup: CDR1 MDHEN, CDR2 SYDVKM. CDR3 bases: TGTGCCAACAGTTTAGATGGGGGCAACTATGGCTACACCTTC. It encodes CANSLDGGNYGYTF.

As to this clonotype: A much larger clone lies a single base off, so this may be a read error. The conserved closing phenylalanine or tryptophan is absent in this CDR3, likely reflecting a read error. The chain employs TRBV4-3 and TRBJ2-1, with 8 bases matching TRBD2. Germline values: CDR1 LGHNA, CDR2 YSLEER. The CDR3 is 16 amino acids. With 0 bases clipped from V and 2 bases from J, the junction kept 3 bases outside the gene matches. The CDR3 is CASSQDTSGAYNEQFL. The CDR3, as DNA: TGCGCCAGCAGCCAAGATACTAGCGGAGCCTACAATGAGCAGTTCTTA.

This clonotype turned up a few times. The V call is TRBV7-3, the J call TRBJ2-3, with 8 nucleotides matching TRBD2. This CDR3 is built from 14 residues. J gave up 3 bases and V 5 bases, and 4 bases lay outside the gene matches. CDR1 is SGHTA, CDR2 FQGTGA, per germline. CDR3 in amino acids: CASSPSGSTDTQYF. The CDR3 region has the DNA TGTGCCAGCAGCCCGAGCGGGAGTACAGATACGCAGTATTTT.

The V gene is TRBV7-9, the J gene TRBJ1-2; D unresolved. The CDR3 contains 16 residues. Germline loops: CDR1 SEHNR, CDR2 FQNEAQ (reference sequence). Trimming cost V 1 base and J 2 bases, with 14 bases left between them. The CDR3 region is CASSLDLRQANYGYTF. CDR3 in DNA: TGTGCCAGCAGCTTAGATCTTCGGCAGGCAAACTATGGCTACACCTTC.

Concerning this clonotype: A read error may explain this, as a much larger clone is one base away. The chain joins TRBV28 to TRBJ2-5; a possible D gene is TRBD1 (5 bases). The CDR3 length is 13 residues. Trimming stripped 7 bases from V and 2 bases from J, with 11 bases between. Germline CDR1 MDHEN, CDR2 SYDVKM. Here the CDR3 DNA reads TGTGCCAGCAACTCAGACAGACAAGAGACCCAGTACTTC. Its translation is CASNSDRQETQYF.

Ten or more counts support this clonotype. The V and J genes are TRBV18 and TRBJ2-3; D gene ambiguous. The germline CDR1 and CDR2 sequences are KGHSH and LQKENI. V shed 3 bases and J shed 3 bases, with 13 bases lying between them. CDR3 length: 15 amino acids. DNA of the CDR3: TGTGCCAGCTCACCTGGCCCCCCTGGGACAGATACGCAGTATTTT. Protein: CASSPGPPGTDTQYF. Supplemented by reference TRBV18 and TRBJ2-3, the full variable domain reads NAGVMQNPRHLVRRRGQEARLRCSPMKGHSHVYWYRQLPEEGLKFMVYLQKENIIDESGMPKERFSAEFPKEGPSILRIQQVVRGDSAAYFCASSPGPPGTDTQYFGPGTRLTVL.

This clonotype was seen ten or more times. The CDR3 loop is CASTRTRSEQFF. CDR3 nucleotide sequence: TGTGCCAGCACCAGAACCCGTTCTGAGCAGTTCTTC. This chain links TRBV7-9 with TRBJ2-1; D not resolved. The CDR3 has 12 residues. V was clipped by 7 bases and J by 9 bases, with 13 bases between them. Germline V gene data show CDR1 as SEHNR and CDR2 as FQNEAQ (reference sequence).

The table lists this clonotype with many counts. This sequence joins TRBV3-1 and TRBJ2-7; 7 bases align to TRBD2. V shed 3 bases and J 4 bases; nucleotides not matched to a gene: 6. Germline lookup yields CDR1 LGHDT and CDR2 YNNKEL (reference sequence). The length of the CDR3 is 14 residues. The CDR3 reads CASSQGLAVYEQYF. CDR3 nucleotide sequence: TGTGCCAGCAGCCAGGGCCTAGCGGTGTACGAGCAGTACTTC.

The J gene is TRBJ2-1, the V gene TRBV10-3; D is undetermined. The CDR3 totals 11 residues. The germline V and J ends were trimmed by 6 bases and 9 bases, with 9 bases remaining between them. Germline assignment: CDR1 ENHRY and CDR2 SYGVKD. CDR3 sequence: CAISEGTEQFF. CDR3 bases: TGTGCCATCAGCGAAGGCACTGAGCAGTTCTTC.

The sample holds many counts of this clonotype. J is TRBJ2-1 and V is TRBV7-9, with a possible D match to TRBD2 (5 bases). V dropped 5 bases and J dropped 6 bases, with 11 bases sitting between them. Germline CDR1 is SEHNR and CDR2 is FQNEAQ (reference sequence). CDR3 length equals 13 residues. In nucleotides, the CDR3 is TGTGCCAGCAGCCCAGTAGGGAGCAATGAGCAGTTCTTC. Translated, it gives CASSPVGSNEQFF. Combining the CDR3 with reference TRBV7-9 and TRBJ2-1 gives the whole variable domain DTGVSQNPRHKITKRGQNVTFRCDPISEHNRLYWYRQTLGQGPEFLTYFQNEAQLEKSRLLSDRFSAERPKGSFSTLEIQRTEQGDSAMYLCASSPVGSNEQFFGPGTRLTVL.

This clonotype was found many times. This chain connects TRBV29-1 to TRBJ1-1, with D hard to call. V lost 1 base and J 0 bases, leaving 9 bases between the germline ends. Germline V CDR1 and CDR2: SQVTM, ANQGSEA. The CDR3 consists of 14 residues. The CDR3: CSVEGVELNTEAFF. The CDR3 DNA reads TGCAGCGTTGAAGGTGTGGAATTGAACACTGAAGCTTTCTTT.

This clonotype has ten or more counts. V gene TRBV6-5 combines with J gene TRBJ1-2; 7 bases are a match to TRBD1. V shed 6 bases, J shed 8 bases, and the junction held 6 bases outside the gene matches. The CDR3 has 12 amino acids. Germline V CDR1 and CDR2: MNHEY, SVGAGI. The CDR3 here is CASRTGSYGYTF. The CDR3 DNA reads TGTGCCAGCAGGACAGGGAGTTACGGCTACACCTTC.

This clonotype showed up many times. V and J are TRBV7-9 and TRBJ2-7; D is unclear. The CDR3 totals 13 residues. Looked up from germline, CDR1 is SEHNR and CDR2 is FQNEAQ (reference sequence). V shed 5 bases and J shed 7 bases, with 15 bases lying between them. The CDR3: CASSQYRTLEQYF. For the CDR3, the DNA is TGTGCCAGCAGCCAATACAGAACTTTGGAGCAGTACTTC. Supplemented by reference TRBV7-9 and TRBJ2-7, the full variable domain reads DTGVSQNPRHKITKRGQNVTFRCDPISEHNRLYWYRQTLGQGPEFLTYFQNEAQLEKSRLLSDRFSAERPKGSFSTLEIQRTEQGDSAMYLCASSQYRTLEQYFGPGTRLTVT.